This paragraph reports one T cell receptor beta chain. This table comes from immunoSEQ multiplex PCR, and its TCRdb copy is limited to in-frame clones, with some not included. Seen here are about 68,000 clones, roughly three quarters observed once, and the top ten hold about 12%. These data come from a study of blood T cell repertoires in COVID-19. The length of the CDR3 is 14 residues. The germline V gene has CDR1 LNHDA and CDR2 SQIVND (reference sequence). The V gene lost 3 bases and the J gene lost 4 bases, with 12 bases spanning the gap. This receptor was taken from a human donor in a cohort sampled during active COVID-19. This sequence joins TRBV19 and TRBJ1-1; perhaps TRBD1 as D (6 bases). The specimen was peripheral blood. The CDR3 region has the DNA TGTGCCAGTAGTATTGGGGGGGCGGGCACTGAAGCTTTCTTT. It yields the protein CASSIGGAGTEAFF.